This passage covers 16 T cell receptor beta chains from one sample sequenced in a study of T cells expressing NK-cell markers. TCRdb reprocessed the 5' RACE reads and stores each CDR3 protein as one record, lacking DNA. This table holds approximately 460,000 distinct CDR3 sequences. Specimen: blood T cells: a sorted CD56 or NKG2C T cell subset, CD4+ or CD8+ T cells, or bulk PBMC T cells (not recorded which). The receptors shown here come from a woman aged 18 to 75 in good health.

The chain uses TRBV7-2 and TRBJ1-6. The CDR3 spans 13 residues. CDR1 SGHTA and CDR2 FQGNSA come from the germline V gene. The CDR3 is CASSLQLRSPLHF.

V is TRBV12-3 or TRBV12-4 and J is TRBJ2-7; TCRdb gives TRBD2 as the D gene, but with no DNA this cannot be confirmed. CDR3 length: 14 residues. The chain's CDR3 is CASGGGRDSYEQYF.

The chain carries TRBV18 and TRBJ1-1. Looked up from germline, CDR1 is KGHSH and CDR2 is LQKENI. The CDR3 contains 15 residues. This CDR3 is CASSPPEGSYTEAFF.

The CDR3 protein is CASSPWGGQPQHF. This chain uses TRBV5-1 with TRBJ1-5; TCRdb returns TRBD1, unconfirmable since there is no DNA. The CDR3 runs 13 residues. CDR1 SGHRS and CDR2 YFSETQ come from the germline V gene.

This sequence joins TRBV29-1 and TRBJ2-3. The CDR3 covers 13 residues. CDR1 SQVTM and CDR2 ANQGSEA come from the germline V gene. CDR3 loop: CSVELWDTDTQYF.

The J gene is TRBJ2-1, the V gene TRBV24-1. This CDR3 has 14 amino acids. The germline V gene encodes CDR1 KGHDR and CDR2 SFDVKD. CDR3 sequence reads: CATSEKTNLREQFF.

This rearrangement joins TRBV11-1 to TRBJ2-2; the TCRdb call, TRBD2, lacks DNA for checking. The CDR3 is made up of 16 amino acids. CDR1 is SGHAT and CDR2 is FQDESV in the germline V gene (reference sequence). The CDR3 loop is CASSSTGTLLTGELFF.

V and J are TRBV12-3 or TRBV12-4 and TRBJ2-7. CDR3 length equals 14 residues. CDR3 sequence: CASSLTGRSYEQYF.

The gene calls are TRBV20-1 and TRBJ2-1; the D gene TCRdb calls, TRBD2, cannot be checked with no DNA. Per germline, CDR1 DFQATT and CDR2 SNEGSKA (reference sequence). The CDR3 consists of 17 residues. The CDR3 protein is CSAPQAGGGWSYNEQFF.

The rearrangement links TRBV3-1 to TRBJ1-4; the D call from TCRdb, TRBD1, cannot be confirmed without DNA. Germline values: CDR1 LGHDT, CDR2 YNNKEL (reference sequence). The CDR3 is 16 amino acids. The chain's CDR3 is CASRPGTSWGGEKLFF.

The rearrangement links TRBV4-3 to TRBJ2-1; TCRdb selects TRBD1, and the lack of DNA leaves this call unchecked. Germline V gene sequence: CDR1 LGHNA, CDR2 YSLEER. The length of the CDR3 is 12 residues. CDR3 region: CASSQTGTLRFF.

The V and J genes are TRBV28 and TRBJ2-4; there is no DNA to check the TCRdb D call of TRBD1. The CDR3 contains 16 residues. Germline values: CDR1 MDHEN, CDR2 SYDVKM. The CDR3 loop reads CASSFRGDRGKTIQYF.

The chain combines TRBV4-2 with TRBJ1-3. There are 16 residues in the CDR3. Looked up from germline, CDR1 is LGHNA and CDR2 is YNFKEQ. CDR3 loop: CASSQEIAEIGNTIYF.

CDR3 protein: CARRQAHGANVLTF. The rearrangement joins TRBV2 to TRBJ2-6; checking the TCRdb D call of TRBD1 is not possible without DNA. Germline assignment: CDR1 SNHLY and CDR2 FYNNEI. This CDR3 region has 14 residues.

J is TRBJ2-5 and V is TRBV5-1. The CDR3 length is 12 residues. Germline V CDR1 and CDR2: SGHRS, YFSETQ. The CDR3 is CASSASQETQYF.

The CDR3 loop is CASSLEFVRRTGELFF. V usage is TRBV7-2 and J usage is TRBJ2-2. CDR1 and CDR2 (germline): SGHTA, FQGNSA. The CDR3 runs 16 residues.